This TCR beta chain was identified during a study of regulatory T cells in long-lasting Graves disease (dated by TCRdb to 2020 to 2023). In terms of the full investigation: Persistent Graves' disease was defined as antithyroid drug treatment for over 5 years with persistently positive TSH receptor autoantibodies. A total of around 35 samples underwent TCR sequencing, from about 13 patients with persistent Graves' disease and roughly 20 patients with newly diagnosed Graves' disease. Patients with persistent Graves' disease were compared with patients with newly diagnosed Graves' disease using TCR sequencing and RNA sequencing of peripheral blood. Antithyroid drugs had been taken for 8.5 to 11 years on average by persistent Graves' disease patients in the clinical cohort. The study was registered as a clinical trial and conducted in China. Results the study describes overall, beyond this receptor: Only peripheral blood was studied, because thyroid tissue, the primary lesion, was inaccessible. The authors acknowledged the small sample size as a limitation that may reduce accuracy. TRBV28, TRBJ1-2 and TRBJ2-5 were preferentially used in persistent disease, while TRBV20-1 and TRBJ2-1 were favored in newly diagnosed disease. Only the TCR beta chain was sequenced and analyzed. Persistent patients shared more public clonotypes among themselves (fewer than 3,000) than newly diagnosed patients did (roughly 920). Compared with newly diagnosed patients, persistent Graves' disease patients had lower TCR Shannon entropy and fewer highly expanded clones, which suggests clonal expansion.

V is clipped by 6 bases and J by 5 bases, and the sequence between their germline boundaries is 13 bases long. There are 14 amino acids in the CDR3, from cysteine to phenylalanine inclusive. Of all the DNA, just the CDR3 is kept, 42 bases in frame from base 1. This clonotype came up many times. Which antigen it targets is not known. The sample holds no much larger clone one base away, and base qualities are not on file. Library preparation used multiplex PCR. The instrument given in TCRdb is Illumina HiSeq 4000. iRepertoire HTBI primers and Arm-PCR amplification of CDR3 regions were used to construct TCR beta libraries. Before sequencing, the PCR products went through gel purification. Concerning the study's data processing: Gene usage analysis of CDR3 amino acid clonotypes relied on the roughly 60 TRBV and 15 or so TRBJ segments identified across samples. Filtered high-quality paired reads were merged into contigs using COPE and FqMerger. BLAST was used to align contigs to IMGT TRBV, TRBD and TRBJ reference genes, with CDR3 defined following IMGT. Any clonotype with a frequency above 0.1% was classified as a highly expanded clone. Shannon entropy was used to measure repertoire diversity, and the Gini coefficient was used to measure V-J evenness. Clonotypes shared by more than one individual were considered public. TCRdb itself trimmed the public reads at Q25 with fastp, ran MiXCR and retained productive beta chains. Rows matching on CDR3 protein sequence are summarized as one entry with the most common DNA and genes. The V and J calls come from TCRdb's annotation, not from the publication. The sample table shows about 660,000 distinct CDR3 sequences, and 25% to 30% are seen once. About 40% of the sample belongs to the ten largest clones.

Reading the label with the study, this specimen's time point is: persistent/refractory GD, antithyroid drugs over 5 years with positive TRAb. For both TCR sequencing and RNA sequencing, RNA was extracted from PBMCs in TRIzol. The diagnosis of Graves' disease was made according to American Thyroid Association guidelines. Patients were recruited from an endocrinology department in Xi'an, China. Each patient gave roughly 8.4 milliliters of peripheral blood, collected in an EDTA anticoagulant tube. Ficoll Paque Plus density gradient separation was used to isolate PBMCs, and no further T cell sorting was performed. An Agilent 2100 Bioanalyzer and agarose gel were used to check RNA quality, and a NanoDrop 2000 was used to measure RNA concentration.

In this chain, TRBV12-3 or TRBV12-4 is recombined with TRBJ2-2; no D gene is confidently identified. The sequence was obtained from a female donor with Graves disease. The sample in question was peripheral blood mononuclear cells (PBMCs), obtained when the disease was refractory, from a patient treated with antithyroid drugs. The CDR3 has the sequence CASRALGRTGELFF. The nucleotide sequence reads TGTGCCAGCAGGGCCCTCGGACGGACCGGGGAGCTGTTTTTT.